One sample yielded the 27 T cell receptor beta chains listed below, sequenced in a study of T cell responses to AZD1222 COVID-19 vaccine. Here immunoSEQ multiplex PCR was the method, and the copy in TCRdb shows in-frame clones only, minus some. The sample carries 150,000 or so clones, roughly 87% recorded once. The sample in question was peripheral blood, obtained on day 0 of AZD1222 vaccination. The source of these receptors is an adult in good health.

The gene calls are TRBV11-2 and TRBJ2-5; no clear D. There are 14 residues in the CDR3. Germline V gives CDR1 SGHAT, CDR2 FQNNGV. V gave up 1 base and J gave up 5 bases, with 11 bases separating them. The CDR3 is CASSLGVGRETQYF. The CDR3 coding sequence is TGTGCCAGCAGCTTAGGGGTAGGGCGGGAGACCCAGTACTTC.

This clone was seen only a few times. V and J are TRBV6-5 and TRBJ1-5, with 9 bases lining up with TRBD1. Trimming at V came to 6 bases and at J to 3 bases, leaving 6 bases not matched to a gene. The CDR3 totals 15 residues. The germline V gene has CDR1 MNHEY and CDR2 SVGAGI. CDR3 in amino acids: CASSVDRGNNQPQHF. CDR3 nucleotide sequence: TGTGCCAGCAGCGTGGACAGGGGAAACAATCAGCCCCAGCATTTT.

Remarks on this clone: The junction does not match germline at one end; this may be a read error. DNA of the CDR3: TGCAGCGCTGAAAATGTGAATTGGAGGAGGACTGAAGCTTTCTTT. This encodes CSAENVNWRRTEAFF. This rearrangement joins TRBV29-1 to TRBJ1-1; no firm D call. The CDR3 has 15 residues. CDR1 SQVTM and CDR2 ANQGSEA come from the germline V gene.

V usage is TRBV7-3 and J usage is TRBJ2-3, with D possibly TRBD2 on 5 matching bases. CDR1 and CDR2 (germline): SGHTA, FQGTGA. Trimming took 5 bases from V and 2 from J, leaving 5 bases between them. The CDR3 has 12 amino acids. CDR3 nucleotides: TGTGCCAGCAGCCGGGACACAGATACGCAGTATTTT. Protein product: CASSRDTDTQYF.

V is TRBV11-2 and J is TRBJ2-7; the D gene is possibly TRBD2 (6 bases). The CDR3 is 15 residues long. Per the germline V gene, CDR1 is SGHAT and CDR2 is FQNNGV. The V and J ends lost 0 bases and 2 bases respectively, with 11 bases between them. Here the CDR3 DNA reads TGTGCCAGCAGCTTAGACGGGGGAACCACCTACGAGCAGTACTTC. This gives the protein CASSLDGGTTYEQYF.

The V and J genes are TRBV5-1 and TRBJ1-1; D remains unclear. Germline lookup yields CDR1 SGHRS and CDR2 YFSETQ. The V gene lost 0 bases and the J gene lost 5 bases, with 11 bases spanning the gap. The CDR3 spans 14 residues. CDR3: CASSLDGSHTEAFF. CDR3 DNA sequence: TGCGCCAGCAGCTTGGACGGCTCCCATACTGAAGCTTTCTTT.

The rearrangement links TRBV7-2 to TRBJ1-2; the D gene is possibly TRBD1 (6 bases). V lost 5 bases to trimming and J lost 0 bases, with 22 bases between them. The CDR3 length is 18 residues. Germline CDR1 and CDR2: SGHTA and FQGNSA. The CDR3 DNA is TGTGCCAGCAGCCCCCAAGGGCAGGGGAAATACCCTAACTATGGCTACACCTTC. The encoded protein is CASSPQGQGKYPNYGYTF. The complete variable domain, with remaining parts taken from reference TRBV7-2 and TRBJ1-2, reads GAGVSQSPSNKVTEKGKDVELRCDPISGHTALYWYRQSLGQGLEFLIYFQGNSAPDKSGLPSDRFSAERTGGSVSTLTIQRTQQEDSAVYLCASSPQGQGKYPNYGYTFGSGTRLTVV.

J is TRBJ1-1 and V is TRBV5-1; maybe TRBD1 (5 bases). Germline CDR1 and CDR2: SGHRS and YFSETQ. The CDR3 has 17 residues. V was shortened by 3 bases and J by 0 bases, with 18 bases between the two germline ends. CDR3 nucleotide sequence: TGCGCCAGCAGCTCCCCGGCAGGGCGGCAGCTGAACACTGAAGCTTTCTTT. The encoded protein is CASSSPAGRQLNTEAFF. Drawing the rest from reference TRBV5-1 and TRBJ1-1, the complete variable domain is KAGVTQTPRYLIKTRGQQVTLSCSPISGHRSVSWYQQTPGQGLQFLFEYFSETQRNKGNFPGRFSGRQFSNSRSEMNVSTLELGDSALYLCASSSPAGRQLNTEAFFGQGTRLTVV.

The chain combines TRBV29-1 with TRBJ2-3; D unresolved. With 6 bases removed from V and 6 bases from J, the gap between germline ends came to 10 bases. Germline V gene lookup returns CDR1 SQVTM and CDR2 ANQGSEA. The CDR3 is made up of 11 amino acids. CDR3 bases: TGCAGCGTGAGGACCTACGATACGCAGTATTTT. Amino acids: CSVRTYDTQYF.

The chain combines TRBV7-2 with TRBJ1-1; D not certain. The CDR3 spans 15 residues. CDR1 and CDR2 from the germline V gene are SGHTA and FQGNSA. V was pared by 2 bases and J by 1 base, with 11 bases between. The CDR3 sequence: CASSLSRRGNTEAFF. For the CDR3, the DNA is TGTGCCAGCAGCTTATCCCGGCGGGGGAACACTGAAGCTTTCTTT.

The chain carries TRBV19 and TRBJ1-5, with unresolved D. This CDR3 is built from 14 residues. CDR1 and CDR2 (germline): LNHDA, SQIVND (reference sequence). With 4 bases removed from V and 6 bases from J, the gap between germline ends came to 13 bases. For the CDR3, the DNA is TGTGCCAGTAGTACCACCTCGGCCGGTCAGCCCCAGCATTTT. Translating gives CASSTTSAGQPQHF. The whole variable domain, filled in from reference TRBV19 and TRBJ1-5, reads DGGITQSPKYLFRKEGQNVTLSCEQNLNHDAMYWYRQDPGQGLRLIYYSQIVNDFQKGDIAEGYSVSREKKESFPLTVTSAQKNPTAFYLCASSTTSAGQPQHFGDGTRLSIL.

The chain is built from TRBV28 and TRBJ2-1, with D uncertain. The CDR3 is 19 residues long. Germline V gene sequence: CDR1 MDHEN, CDR2 SYDVKM. The V and J ends lost 5 bases and 6 bases respectively, with 29 bases between them. Written as DNA, the CDR3 is TGTGCCAGCAGTCCCCTGGAACCCAATTCGGAGCAGCGTTTCAATGAGCAGTTCTTC. As protein: CASSPLEPNSEQRFNEQFF.

The chain uses TRBV9 and TRBJ1-1, with 7 bases lining up with TRBD1. V was clipped by 0 bases and J by 5 bases; unmatched bases: 7. Germline CDR1 and CDR2: SGDLS and YYNGEE. The CDR3 runs to 15 residues. The CDR3 DNA follows: TGTGCCAGCAGCGTAGAGAGGGGGCAATGGACTGAAGCTTTCTTT. Amino acids: CASSVERGQWTEAFF.

The chain recombines TRBV28 with TRBJ1-4, with TRBD1 matching over 9 bases. V shed 2 bases, J shed 5 bases, and the junction held 3 bases outside the gene matches. This CDR3 has 15 residues. The germline CDR1 and CDR2 sequences are MDHEN and SYDVKM. CDR3 loop: CASSLGGTGNEKLFF. The CDR3 nucleotides read TGTGCCAGCAGTTTAGGGGGGACAGGGAATGAAAAACTGTTTTTT.

The V gene is TRBV12-3 or TRBV12-4, the J gene TRBJ2-5, with D perhaps TRBD1 (5 bases). Between the trimmed V and J ends, which lost 7 bases and 1 base, there was a span of 10 bases. The CDR3 spans 13 residues. The CDR3 region has the DNA TGTGCCAGCACACGTGGGGCCCAAGAGACCCAGTACTTC. It specifies CASTRGAQETQYF.

The gene calls are TRBV18 and TRBJ1-2, with TRBD1 as a possible D gene (5 bases). The V gene lost 3 bases and the J gene lost 0 bases, with 11 bases spanning the gap. The CDR3 sequence is 15 residues long. Germline V CDR1 and CDR2: KGHSH, LQKENI. The CDR3 spells CASSPRGGSNYGYTF. Written as DNA, the CDR3 is TGTGCCAGCTCACCCCGGGGGGGGTCTAACTATGGCTACACCTTC. The variable domain in full, with the rest retrieved from reference TRBV18 and TRBJ1-2, is NAGVMQNPRHLVRRRGQEARLRCSPMKGHSHVYWYRQLPEEGLKFMVYLQKENIIDESGMPKERFSAEFPKEGPSILRIQQVVRGDSAAYFCASSPRGGSNYGYTFGSGTRLTVV.

The rearrangement uses TRBV5-1 and TRBJ2-2, with 9 positions matching TRBD1. There are 14 residues in the CDR3. Trimming took 4 bases from V and 10 from J; bases not matched to a gene: 8. Per germline, CDR1 SGHRS and CDR2 YFSETQ. The CDR3 is CASSTGQGGTELFF. The DNA of the CDR3 is TGCGCCAGCAGCACGGGACAGGGTGGGACGGAGCTGTTTTTT.

The J gene is TRBJ2-2, the V gene TRBV10-1, with D possibly being TRBD2 (6 bases). Looked up from germline, CDR1 is WNHNN and CDR2 is SYGVQD (reference sequence). This CDR3 contains 16 residues. The V end was cut by 6 bases, the J end by 5 bases, with 19 bases between. CDR3 nucleotides: TGCGCCAGCAGGAAGTCGGGCCCGGGGGAGACCGGGGAGCTGTTTTTT. It yields the protein CASRKSGPGETGELFF.

The chain joins TRBV6-2 or TRBV6-3 to TRBJ2-1; TRBD2 matches 7 bases. V shed 0 bases and J 9 bases; nucleotides not matched to a gene: 5. Per the germline V gene, CDR1 is MNHEY and CDR2 is SVGEGT. The CDR3 loop spans 14 amino acids. The CDR3 spells CASSYSGGSREQFF. The CDR3 bases are TGTGCCAGCAGTTACTCTGGCGGGAGCCGTGAGCAGTTCTTC.

The chain carries TRBV5-1 and TRBJ2-7; 9 bases fit TRBD2. The CDR3 has 15 amino acids. Losses at the gene ends were 2 bases for V and 2 bases for J; bases not matched to a gene: 5. The germline gives CDR1 SGHRS, CDR2 YFSETQ. In DNA, the CDR3 is TGCGCCAGCAGCTTTGCTGGCGGGAGGGCCTACGAGCAGTACTTC. Translation: CASSFAGGRAYEQYF.

The rearrangement joins TRBV7-3 to TRBJ2-7; 9 nucleotides match TRBD2. This CDR3 contains 13 residues. Germline lookup yields CDR1 SGHTA and CDR2 FQGTGA. The ends lost 6 bases at V and 8 bases at J; junction bases unmatched: 8. Here the CDR3 DNA reads TGTGCCAGCAGTACGGGACTAGCCGTCAAGCAGTACTTC. This encodes CASSTGLAVKQYF.

The J gene is TRBJ1-5, the V gene TRBV7-2; D unclear. Germline V lookup: CDR1 SGHTA, CDR2 FQGNSA. Trimming removed 1 base at V and 5 bases at J, with 9 bases between. There are 14 residues in the CDR3. CDR3 in amino acids: CASSLGRPDQPQHF. As DNA, the CDR3 is TGTGCCAGCAGCTTAGGCAGGCCGGATCAGCCCCAGCATTTT.

The V gene is TRBV12-3 or TRBV12-4, the J gene TRBJ1-3; D gene ambiguous. With 3 bases removed from V and 4 bases from J, the gap between germline ends came to 4 bases. The CDR3 covers 12 residues. The CDR3 loop reads CASSFYGNTIYF. For the CDR3, the DNA is TGTGCCAGCAGTTTTTACGGAAACACCATATATTTT.

The CDR3 DNA reads TGTGCCAGCAGCGCCTACGACCAGGGGGCCAAGGGCTACACCTTC. Its protein is CASSAYDQGAKGYTF. V is TRBV7-2 and J is TRBJ1-2, with TRBD1 matching over 8 bases. CDR3 size: 15 residues. Trimming at V came to 5 bases and at J to 8 bases, leaving 13 bases not matched to a gene. Germline loops: CDR1 SGHTA, CDR2 FQGNSA.

The chain combines TRBV11-2 with TRBJ1-1, with D maybe TRBD1 (5 bases). CDR3 size: 15 residues. The V gene lost 2 bases and the J gene lost 0 bases, with 10 bases spanning the gap. CDR1 is SGHAT, CDR2 FQNNGV, per germline. The CDR3 sequence is CASSLSTGLNTEAFF. In DNA form, the CDR3 reads TGTGCCAGCAGCTTATCTACAGGATTGAACACTGAAGCTTTCTTT. The full variable domain, in which reference TRBV11-2 and TRBJ1-1 provide the parts outside the CDR3, is EAGVAQSPRYKIIEKRQSVAFWCNPISGHATLYWYQQILGQGPKLLIQFQNNGVVDDSQLPKDRFSAERLKGVDSTLKIQPAKLEDSAVYLCASSLSTGLNTEAFFGQGTRLTVV.

The rearrangement uses TRBV5-6 and TRBJ2-4; 9 nucleotides align to TRBD1. Germline CDR1 SGHDT, CDR2 YYEEEE. The V segment lost 0 bases and the J segment 7 bases; nucleotides outside the gene matches: 5. The CDR3 extends over 15 amino acids. The DNA of the CDR3 is TGTGCCAGCAGCTTGGACAGGGGGCGAAGTAACATTCAGTACTTC. This sequence encodes CASSLDRGRSNIQYF. The full variable domain, rest sourced from reference TRBV5-6 and TRBJ2-4, is DAGVTQSPTHLIKTRGQQVTLRCSPKSGHDTVSWYQQALGQGPQFIFQYYEEEERQRGNFPDRFSGHQFPNYSSELNVNALLLGDSALYLCASSLDRGRSNIQYFGAGTRLSVL.

This clone was found once. The V call is TRBV28, the J call TRBJ1-2; 10 nucleotides match TRBD1. The V and J ends lost 8 bases and 1 base, in that order; junction bases with no gene match: 7. The germline CDR1 and CDR2 sequences are MDHEN and SYDVKM. The CDR3 spans 15 residues. CDR3 residues: CASGGTGVLNYGYTF. Written as DNA, the CDR3 is TGTGCCAGCGGGGGGACAGGGGTCCTTAACTATGGCTACACCTTC.